This T cell receptor (beta chain) was identified during a study of blood T cell repertoires in COVID-19. Germline CDR1 and CDR2: WNHNN and SYGVQD (reference sequence). This CDR3 region has 13 residues. Trimming shortened V by 9 bases and J by 2 bases, and 14 bases separated the two germline ends. Using immunoSEQ multiplex PCR, the repertoire was profiled, and TCRdb retains in-frame clones only, with some absent. The sample records around 190,000 clones, 70% to 90% being singletons. The sequencing sample was made of peripheral blood. The origin of this receptor is a man aged 50 to 60 with COVID-19, enrolled during active disease. V gene TRBV10-1 combines with J gene TRBJ2-7; maybe TRBD2 (6 bases). The chain's CDR3 is CARRGGRAYEQYF. CDR3 coding DNA: TGCGCCAGACGGGGAGGACGGGCCTACGAGCAGTACTTC.